Given below is one T cell receptor beta chain in context. The V gene's germline CDR1 is MGHDK and CDR2 SYGVNS. The V segment lost 4 bases and the J segment 4 bases; nucleotides outside the gene matches: 3. The CDR3 totals 14 residues. Clones were read by immunoSEQ multiplex PCR, and TCRdb kept only the in-frame ones, dropping some. The data contain approximately 40,000 clones, approximately 70% of them seen just once; the ten biggest clones take up roughly a tenth. This record belongs to a study of cytotoxic CD8 clonotypes in ibrutinib-treated CLL. Study overall: Patients: some 11 relapsed/refractory, roughly 14 treatment-naive, 17 to 18 IGHV unmutated.

The TCR sequence derives from a human donor with chronic lymphocytic leukemia. The chain links TRBV25-1 to TRBJ2-5; 10 bases agree with TRBD1. This specimen was PBMCs, taken at disease progression, from a patient treated with ibrutinib. The CDR3 reads CASSATGGGETQYF. CDR3 bases: TGTGCCAGCAGTGCGACAGGGGGCGGAGAGACCCAGTACTTC.